These T cell receptor beta chains were read from a single sample in a study of T cells after yellow fever vaccination. TCRdb redid the calling of the 5' RACE reads with MiXCR, one entry per CDR3 protein. The data show hundreds of thousands of distinct CDR3 sequences, 13% seen once. Here the sequenced sample was PBMCs, taken on the day of the yellow fever booster vaccination. The source is a man younger than 45 who received the YFV17D yellow fever vaccine. Both conserved end residues are part of each CDR3. The D gene is left open where the match is weak. A row's size may be missing; if present it is once, few, many or a size class.

J,V,D,size,CDR3,DNA
TRBJ1-3,TRBV19,NA,NA,CASSIAESSGNTIYF,TGTGCCAGTAGTATCGCCGAGAGTTCTGGAAACACCATATATTTT
TRBJ2-2,TRBV5-1,TRBD2,NA,CASSSPPGLAGVTGELFF,TGCGCCAGCAGCTCTCCCCCTGGACTAGCGGGAGTGACCGGGGAGCTGTTTTTT
TRBJ2-1,TRBV5-1,TRBD2,few,CASSLVSSGDNEQFF,TGCGCCAGCAGCTTGGTGTCTAGCGGAGACAATGAGCAGTTCTTC
TRBJ2-1,TRBV5-4,NA,NA,CASSLVINEQFF,TGTGCCAGCAGCTTGGTCATCAATGAGCAGTTCTTC
TRBJ2-3,TRBV4-3,TRBD2,NA,CASSLGDGRSGDTQYF,TGCGCCAGCAGCCTCGGGGACGGGAGGTCGGGGGATACGCAGTATTTT
TRBJ1-5,TRBV20-1,NA,few,CSARDRAGYQPQHF,TGCAGTGCTAGAGATCGGGCAGGGTACCAGCCCCAGCATTTT
TRBJ2-1,TRBV29-1,TRBD2,NA,CSVEGASGSSYNEQFF,TGCAGCGTTGAAGGGGCGAGCGGGAGCTCCTACAATGAGCAGTTCTTC
TRBJ2-7,TRBV28,NA,NA,CASSLEVEGWNEQYF,TGTGCCAGCAGCTTGGAGGTAGAAGGGTGGAACGAGCAGTACTTC
TRBJ2-5,TRBV20-1,NA,many,CSARVGVGVETQYF,TGCAGTGCTAGAGTGGGGGTAGGGGTTGAGACCCAGTACTTC
TRBJ1-1,TRBV7-6,TRBD1,NA,CASSPTGGKAEAFF,TGTGCCAGCAGTCCAACAGGGGGCAAGGCTGAAGCTTTCTTT
TRBJ2-3,TRBV20-1,NA,NA,CSRLGVADTQYF,TGCAGTCGGTTGGGAGTGGCAGATACGCAGTATTTT
TRBJ1-6,TRBV30,TRBD1,few,CAWSVGAGGHSPLHF,TGTGCCTGGAGTGTAGGGGCAGGGGGGCATTCACCCCTCCACTTT
TRBJ2-1,TRBV12-3/TRBV12-4,TRBD2,few,CASSSIRLAGGPVSYNEQFF,TGTGCCAGCAGTTCCATAAGACTAGCGGGAGGGCCGGTATCCTACAATGAGCAGTTCTTC
TRBJ2-7,TRBV27,TRBD2,NA,CASSLSAATSGSRYF,TGTGCCAGCAGTTTATCCGCAGCGACTAGCGGGAGCCGGTACTTC
TRBJ2-7,TRBV5-1,TRBD2,NA,CASSLGFGTSGSYEQYF,TGCGCCAGCAGCTTGGGGTTCGGGACTAGCGGTTCCTACGAGCAGTACTTC
TRBJ2-7,TRBV6-2/TRBV6-3,NA,few,CASSYSMGYYEQYF,TGTGCCAGCAGTTACTCGATGGGTTACTACGAGCAGTACTTC
TRBJ2-3,TRBV20-1,TRBD2,NA,CSGLAGGYTDTQYF,TGCAGTGGGCTAGCGGGAGGTTACACAGATACGCAGTATTTT
TRBJ2-1,TRBV2,TRBD2,few,CASRRTSGADNEQFF,TGTGCCAGCAGACGCACTAGCGGGGCTGACAATGAGCAGTTCTTC
TRBJ1-3,TRBV7-2,NA,NA,CASSITPDVGNTIYF,TGTGCCAGCAGCATTACACCCGACGTGGGAAACACCATATATTTT
TRBJ2-7,TRBV12-3/TRBV12-4,NA,few,CASSLAQGGTYEQYF,TGTGCCAGCAGTTTAGCCCAGGGGGGGACCTACGAGCAGTACTTC
TRBJ2-1,TRBV14,NA,few,CASSQKAPGIISYNEQFF,TGTGCCAGCAGCCAAAAAGCCCCGGGGATAATCTCCTACAATGAGCAGTTCTTC
TRBJ2-7,TRBV6-1,NA,few,CASSGRTPGSDEQYF,TGTGCCAGCAGTGGACGGACACCAGGGAGCGACGAGCAGTACTTC
TRBJ2-1,TRBV19,TRBD2,NA,CASSILGLAGHEQFF,TGTGCCAGTAGTATACTGGGACTAGCGGGACATGAGCAGTTCTTC
TRBJ2-1,TRBV5-1,TRBD1,NA,CASSVDRENEQFF,TGCGCCAGCAGCGTCGACAGGGAGAATGAGCAGTTCTTC
TRBJ2-1,TRBV5-8,TRBD1,many,CASSLDRGAYNEQFF,TGTGCCAGCAGCTTAGACAGGGGGGCCTACAATGAGCAGTTCTTC
TRBJ1-2,TRBV7-8,NA,few,CASSLALDNGYTF,TGTGCCAGCAGCCTCGCTCTCGACAATGGCTACACCTTC
TRBJ2-7,TRBV5-6,TRBD1,many,CASSWTGNYEQYF,TGTGCCAGCAGCTGGACAGGGAACTACGAGCAGTACTTC
TRBJ1-1,TRBV29-1,NA,few,CSFTGMSAFF,TGCAGCTTCACAGGGATGAGTGCTTTCTTT
TRBJ2-2,TRBV29-1,TRBD1,few,CSVLSTGGPGELFF,TGCAGCGTTTTATCGACAGGGGGCCCCGGGGAGCTGTTTTTT
TRBJ2-3,TRBV11-2,TRBD2,NA,CASSSPSTSHGHTQRDTQYF,TGTGCCAGCAGCTCCCCGTCGACTAGCCATGGGCACACACAGAGGGATACGCAGTATTTT
TRBJ1-5,TRBV7-2,NA,few,CASSASISNQPQHF,TGTGCCAGCAGCGCCAGCATTAGCAATCAGCCCCAGCATTTT
TRBJ1-1,TRBV7-9,NA,NA,CASSLSGDLNTEAFF,TGTGCCAGCAGTTTGTCCGGGGATCTGAACACTGAAGCTTTCTTT
TRBJ2-3,TRBV5-1,NA,NA,CASSLAGDGDTQYF,TGCGCCAGCAGCTTGGCCGGGGACGGGGATACGCAGTATTTT
TRBJ2-2,TRBV6-2/TRBV6-3,TRBD1,NA,CASSQAFGTVTGELFF,TGTGCCAGCAGTCAAGCTTTCGGGACAGTAACCGGGGAGCTGTTTTTT
TRBJ2-7,TRBV13,TRBD2,few,CASSSRTSGTPYEQYF,TGTGCCAGCAGCTCACGGACTAGCGGGACCCCCTACGAGCAGTACTTC
TRBJ2-7,TRBV20-1,TRBD2,few,CSARGTSGSFLPIYEQYF,TGCAGTGCTAGAGGGACTAGCGGGAGTTTCTTACCCATTTACGAGCAGTACTTC
TRBJ2-7,TRBV29-1,TRBD1,few,CSVEDRGTGAGEQYF,TGCAGCGTTGAAGATCGGGGGACAGGGGCCGGCGAGCAGTACTTC
TRBJ2-5,TRBV5-6,NA,NA,CASSTGEVRETQYF,TGTGCCAGCAGCACCGGAGAGGTTCGAGAGACCCAGTACTTC
TRBJ2-3,TRBV7-9,NA,NA,CASSLLGGALTDTQYF,TGTGCCAGCAGCTTACTGGGGGGGGCTCTCACAGATACGCAGTATTTT
TRBJ1-3,TRBV7-6,TRBD1,few,CASSLVMTGGGNTIYF,TGTGCCAGCAGCTTAGTGATGACAGGGGGAGGAAACACCATATATTTT
TRBJ1-1,TRBV5-1,TRBD1,many,CASSGGQGEAFF,TGCGCCAGCAGCGGCGGACAGGGTGAAGCTTTCTTT
TRBJ2-1,TRBV6-2/TRBV6-3,NA,many,CASSSLWRGADDEQFF,TGTGCCAGCAGTTCCCTCTGGAGGGGGGCTGACGATGAGCAGTTCTTC
TRBJ2-7,TRBV14,TRBD1,many,CASSRAGTGTGQYF,TGTGCCAGCAGCCGAGCCGGGACAGGGACGGGGCAGTACTTC
TRBJ2-1,TRBV7-2,TRBD2,few,CASSLVGIAGVKNEQFF,TGTGCCAGCAGCTTAGTAGGAATAGCGGGAGTAAAAAATGAGCAGTTCTTC
TRBJ2-2,TRBV20-1,NA,NA,CSAIPGNTGELFF,TGCAGTGCCATCCCCGGGAACACCGGGGAGCTGTTTTTT
TRBJ2-7,TRBV5-5,NA,NA,CASSEAPGGGIYEQYF,TGTGCCAGCAGCGAGGCCCCAGGGGGAGGTATCTACGAGCAGTACTTC
TRBJ2-5,TRBV7-3,TRBD2,NA,CASSPNGGLAGGGETQYF,TGTGCCAGCAGCCCCAACGGGGGGCTAGCGGGAGGTGGGGAGACCCAGTACTTC
TRBJ1-5,TRBV4-1,NA,NA,CASSQEGPPHQPQHF,TGCGCCAGCAGCCAAGAAGGTCCCCCGCATCAGCCCCAGCATTTT
TRBJ2-3,TRBV6-4,TRBD2,NA,CASNGRTGGDTQYF,TGTGCCAGCAATGGCCGCACGGGAGGAGATACGCAGTATTTT
TRBJ2-1,TRBV6-2/TRBV6-3,TRBD1,few,CASTASGTGFNNEQFF,TGTGCCAGCACCGCCTCCGGGACAGGGTTCAACAATGAGCAGTTCTTC
TRBJ1-1,TRBV6-5,NA,NA,CASSLTGSDTEAFF,TGTGCCAGCAGTTTAACAGGGTCGGACACTGAAGCTTTCTTT
TRBJ1-4,TRBV12-3/TRBV12-4,NA,few,CASRPGPTNEKLFF,TGTGCCAGTAGACCGGGGCCAACTAATGAAAAACTGTTTTTT
TRBJ2-1,TRBV20-1,NA,few,CSAEPKWGRGEQFF,TGCAGTGCTGAGCCAAAATGGGGAAGGGGAGAGCAGTTCTTC
TRBJ2-3,TRBV7-3,TRBD2,NA,CASSPLGKVGLGRPSTDTQYF,TGTGCCAGCAGCCCTTTAGGAAAGGTGGGACTAGGCCGCCCTAGCACAGATACGCAGTATTTT
TRBJ2-3,TRBV5-4,TRBD2,few,CASSLRTRASTDTQYF,TGTGCCAGCAGCTTGAGGACTAGAGCTAGCACAGATACGCAGTATTTT
TRBJ2-7,TRBV30,TRBD1,many,CAWSVTRDRGYEQYF,TGTGCCTGGAGTGTAACTCGGGACAGGGGATACGAGCAGTACTTC
TRBJ2-1,TRBV19,NA,few,CASSILVGDNEQFF,TGTGCCAGTAGTATTTTAGTAGGGGACAATGAGCAGTTCTTC
TRBJ2-3,TRBV7-9,NA,few,CASSLLMGADTQYF,TGTGCCAGCAGCTTGTTGATGGGGGCAGATACGCAGTATTTT
TRBJ1-1,TRBV4-3,NA,few,CASSFRRANTEAFF,TGCGCCAGCAGCTTCAGGAGGGCCAACACTGAAGCTTTCTTT